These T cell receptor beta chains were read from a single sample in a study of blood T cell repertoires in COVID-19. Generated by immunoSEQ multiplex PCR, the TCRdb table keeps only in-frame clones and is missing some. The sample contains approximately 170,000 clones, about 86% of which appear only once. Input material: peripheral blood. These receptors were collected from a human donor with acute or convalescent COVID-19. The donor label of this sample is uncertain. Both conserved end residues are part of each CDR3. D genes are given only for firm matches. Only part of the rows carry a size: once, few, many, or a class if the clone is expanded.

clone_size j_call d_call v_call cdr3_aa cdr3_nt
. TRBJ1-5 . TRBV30 CAWSVTGYEPQHF TGTGCCTGGAGTGTCACAGGTTATGAGCCCCAGCATTTT
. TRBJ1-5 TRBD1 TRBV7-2 CASSLRQGSNQPQHF TGTGCCAGCAGCTTGCGACAGGGAAGCAATCAGCCCCAGCATTTT
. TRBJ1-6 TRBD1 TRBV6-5 CASSYSTGGGSPLHF TGTGCCAGCAGTTACTCGACAGGGGGAGGGTCACCCCTCCACTTT
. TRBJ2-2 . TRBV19 CASSSGTNTGELFF TGTGCCAGTAGTTCGGGGACGAACACCGGGGAGCTGTTTTTT
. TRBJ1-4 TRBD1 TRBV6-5 CASSYRGREKLFF TGTGCCAGCAGTTACAGGGGGCGTGAAAAACTGTTTTTT
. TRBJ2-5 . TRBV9 CASSSGGGYQETQYF TGTGCCAGCAGCTCGGGTGGGGGGTACCAAGAGACCCAGTACTTC
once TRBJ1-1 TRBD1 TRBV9 CASSVGQGAPEAFF TGTGCCAGCAGCGTAGGACAGGGCGCGCCTGAAGCTTTCTTT
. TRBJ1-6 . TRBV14 CASSQATGSPNSPLHF TGTGCCAGCAGCCAAGCAACGGGATCCCCCAATTCACCCCTCCACTTT
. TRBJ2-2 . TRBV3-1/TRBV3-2 CASSPDSLTGELFF TGTGCCAGCAGCCCGGACAGCCTCACCGGGGAGCTGTTTTTT
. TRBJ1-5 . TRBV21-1 CASRTLRERSNQPQHF TGTGCCAGCAGGACACTCAGGGAAAGAAGCAATCAGCCCCAGCATTTT
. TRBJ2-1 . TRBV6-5 CASSQPGEQFF TGTGCCAGCAGCCAACCCGGGGAGCAGTTCTTC
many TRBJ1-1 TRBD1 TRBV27 CASSSRYRGGAEAFF TGTGCCAGCAGTTCCAGATACAGGGGGGGAGCTGAAGCTTTCTTT
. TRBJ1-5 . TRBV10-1 CASSPTGQNQPQHF TGCGCCAGCAGTCCGACAGGCCAGAATCAGCCCCAGCATTTT
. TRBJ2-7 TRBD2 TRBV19 CASSIGTSGAYEQYF TGTGCCAGTAGTATAGGGACTAGCGGGGCCTACGAGCAGTACTTC
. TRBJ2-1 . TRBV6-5 CATTIQGGRGEQFF TGTGCCACCACAATCCAGGGGGGAAGGGGTGAGCAGTTCTTC
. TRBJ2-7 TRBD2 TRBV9 CASSFGGGAYEQYF TGTGCCAGCAGCTTCGGGGGAGGGGCCTACGAGCAGTACTTC
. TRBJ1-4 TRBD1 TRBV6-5 CASRAGTGYEKLFF TGTGCCAGCAGGGCCGGGACAGGGTATGAAAAACTGTTTTTT
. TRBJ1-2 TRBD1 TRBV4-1 CASGMTGGNGYTF TGCGCCAGCGGTATGACAGGGGGCAATGGCTACACCTTC
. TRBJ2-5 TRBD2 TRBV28 CASSARTSGTIETQYF TGTGCCAGCAGTGCCAGGACTAGCGGGACCATCGAGACCCAGTACTTC
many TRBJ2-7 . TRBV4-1 CASSQTLLRGPTGQYF TGCGCCAGCAGCCAAACTCTTTTACGAGGCCCGACGGGGCAGTACTTC
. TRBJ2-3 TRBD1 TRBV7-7 CASSQGASTDTQYF TGTGCCAGCAGCCAGGGGGCCAGCACAGATACGCAGTATTTT
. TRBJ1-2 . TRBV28 CASSPFQAGGYTF TGTGCCAGCAGCCCCTTCCAAGCGGGTGGCTACACCTTC
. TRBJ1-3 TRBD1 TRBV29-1 CSVEGLTGVGNTIYF TGCAGCGTTGAAGGACTTACAGGGGTCGGAAACACCATATATTTT
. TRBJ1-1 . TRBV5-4 CASSPSLGNTEAFF TGTGCCAGCAGCCCATCGCTCGGGAACACTGAAGCTTTCTTT
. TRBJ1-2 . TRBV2 CASSGEVRANYGYTF TGTGCCAGCAGTGGCGAGGTGAGGGCTAACTATGGCTACACCTTC
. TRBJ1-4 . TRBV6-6 CASSYSRGGLGEKLFF TGTGCCAGCAGTTACTCGAGAGGCGGATTAGGAGAAAAACTGTTTTTT
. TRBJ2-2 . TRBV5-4 CASSLRTGNTGELFF TGTGCCAGCAGCTTGAGAACAGGGAACACCGGGGAGCTGTTTTTT
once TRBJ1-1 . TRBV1 CTSSLRQLMNTEAFF TGCACCAGCAGCCTACGACAGCTCATGAACACTGAAGCTTTCTTT
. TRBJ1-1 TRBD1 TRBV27 CASSLRQGAGTEAFF TGTGCCAGCAGTCTTAGACAGGGGGCCGGTACTGAAGCTTTCTTT
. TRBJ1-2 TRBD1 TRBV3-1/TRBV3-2 CASSQDGQGARNYGYTF TGTGCCAGCAGCCAAGATGGGCAGGGGGCGCGGAACTATGGCTACACCTTC
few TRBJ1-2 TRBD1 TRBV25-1 CASSGYRGPGYGYTF TGTGCCAGCAGTGGATATAGGGGGCCGGGCTATGGCTACACCTTC
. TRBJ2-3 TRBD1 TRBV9 CASSVAPGQGAQDTQYF TGTGCCAGCAGCGTAGCTCCGGGACAGGGGGCGCAAGATACGCAGTATTTT
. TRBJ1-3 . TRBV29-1 CSVVGLNTIYF TGCAGCGTTGTGGGGCTCAACACCATATATTTT
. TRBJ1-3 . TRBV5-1 CASSFSGDSGNTIYF TGCGCCAGCAGCTTCTCGGGGGACTCTGGAAACACCATATATTTT
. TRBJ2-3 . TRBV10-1 CASSAGGTDTQYF TGCGCCAGCAGTGCGGGGGGCACAGATACGCAGTATTTT
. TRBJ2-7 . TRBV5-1 CASSGLQTSEQYF TGCGCCAGCAGTGGGCTACAGACGAGCGAGCAGTACTTC
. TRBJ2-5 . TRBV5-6 CASSPDMGETQYF TGTGCCAGCAGTCCGGACATGGGGGAGACCCAGTACTTC
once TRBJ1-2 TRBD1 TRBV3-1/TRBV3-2 CASSLRTGRGYGYTF TGTGCCAGCAGCCTTCGGACAGGAAGGGGCTATGGCTACACCTTC
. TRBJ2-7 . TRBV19 CASSDIGLQYF TGTGCCAGTAGTGACATTGGACTACAGTACTTC
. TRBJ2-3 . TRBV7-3 CASSYLALSSTDTQYF TGTGCCAGCAGCTATCTAGCGTTATCTAGCACAGATACGCAGTATTTT
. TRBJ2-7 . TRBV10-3 CAISVREMDEQYF TGTGCCATCTCGGTCAGGGAAATGGACGAGCAGTACTTC
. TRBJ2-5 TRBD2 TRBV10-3 CAIDGGGGTQYF TGTGCCATCGACGGCGGGGGGGGGACCCAGTACTTC
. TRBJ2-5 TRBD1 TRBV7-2 CASSPFTGTTGGETQYF TGTGCCAGCAGCCCGTTTACCGGGACAACAGGGGGAGAGACCCAGTACTTC
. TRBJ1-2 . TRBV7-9 CASSLVGRNYGYTF TGTGCCAGCAGCTTAGTTGGCAGGAACTATGGCTACACCTTC
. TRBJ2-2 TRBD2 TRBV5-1 CASSLRGGPGTGELFF TGCGCCAGCAGCTTACGGGGGGGGCCAGGCACCGGGGAGCTGTTTTTT
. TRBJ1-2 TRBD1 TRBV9 CASSPSGTVFGYTF TGTGCCAGCAGCCCTAGCGGGACAGTATTCGGCTACACCTTC
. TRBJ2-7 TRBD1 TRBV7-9 CASSPKDRSYEQYF TGTGCCAGCAGCCCGAAGGACAGGTCCTACGAGCAGTACTTC
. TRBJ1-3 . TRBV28 CAAAGGFSGNTIYF TGTGCCGCCGCGGGGGGGTTCAGTGGAAACACCATATATTTT
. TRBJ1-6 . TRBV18 CASSPSGEGTSPLHF TGTGCCAGCTCACCCTCAGGGGAGGGAACTTCACCCCTCCACTTT
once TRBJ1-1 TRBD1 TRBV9 CASSPRQGLLNTEAFF TGTGCCAGCAGCCCCCGACAGGGCCTTTTGAACACTGAAGCTTTCTTT
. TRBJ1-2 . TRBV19 CASSMGGGINYGYTF TGTGCCAGTAGTATGGGCGGGGGAATTAACTATGGCTACACCTTC
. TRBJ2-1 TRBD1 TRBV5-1 CASSLGQGGPSEQFF TGCGCCAGCAGCTTGGGACAGGGGGGACCCAGTGAGCAGTTCTTC
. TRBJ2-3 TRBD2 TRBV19 CASSGREFGTDTQYF TGTGCCAGTAGTGGGCGGGAGTTTGGTACAGATACGCAGTATTTT